The 26 T cell receptor beta chains listed next were all sequenced from one sample in a study of spatial heterogeneity in lung cancer. Study conclusions and caveats: It was found that expanded intratumoral alpha and beta TCR counts tracked tumor mutation counts.

Via MiXCR, TCRdb re-called the 5' RACE reads, giving one row per CDR3 protein. The sample holds roughly 5,800 distinct CDR3 sequences, 11% to 15% seen once. Antigen specificity for these receptors is unknown. The time point was: sample taken at primary tumor resection. The specimen comprised lung tumor tissue, sampled at surgery. The receptors shown here come from a male donor with early-stage non-small cell lung cancer.

Relative to its sample, this clonotype is medium-sized. The chain employs TRBV28 and TRBJ2-2; D unresolved. The CDR3 is made up of 14 amino acids. Trimming took 5 bases from V and 5 from J, leaving 12 bases between them. Germline V lookup: CDR1 MDHEN, CDR2 SYDVKM. The CDR3 reads CASSPYGGTGELFF. CDR3 DNA sequence: TGTGCCAGCAGTCCCTACGGTGGGACCGGGGAGCTGTTTTTT.

This clonotype was recorded many times. The chain has TRBV5-6 and TRBJ2-7, with D maybe TRBD2 (6 bases). The germline V and J ends were trimmed by 4 bases and 9 bases, with 20 bases remaining between them. CDR1 is SGHDT, CDR2 YYEEEE, per germline. This CDR3 region has 14 residues. Written as DNA, the CDR3 is TGTGCCAGCAGCGTCCGGGACTGGCATGGGGCGCAGTACTTC. Protein: CASSVRDWHGAQYF.

This clonotype was observed many times. This CDR3 is CASSPGTGGTGNTIYF. The CDR3 DNA follows: TGTGCCAGCAGTCCGGGGACAGGGGGGACCGGAAACACCATATATTTT. V usage is TRBV27 and J usage is TRBJ1-3; 11 bases agree with TRBD1. Trimming cost V 5 bases and J 4 bases; bases outside gene matches: 7. Per the germline V gene, CDR1 is MNHEY and CDR2 is SMNVEV (reference sequence). This CDR3 is 16 amino acids long.

Judged by abundance, this clonotype is medium-sized. J is TRBJ1-2 and V is TRBV6-5; 10 nucleotides agree with TRBD1. V was clipped by 3 bases and J by 2 bases; unmatched bases: 6. The CDR3 is 16 amino acids. Germline CDR1 MNHEY, CDR2 SVGAGI. The CDR3: CASSYRPGQGNYGYTF. In DNA, the CDR3 is TGTGCCAGCAGTTATAGGCCGGGACAGGGGAACTATGGCTACACCTTC.

By share of the sample, this clonotype is medium-sized. J is TRBJ2-7 and V is TRBV6-1; D tentatively reads TRBD1 or TRBD2 (5 bases each). The CDR3 runs to 14 residues. The germline gives CDR1 MNHNS, CDR2 SASEGT. Trimming pared 7 bases from V and 0 bases from J, leaving 13 bases between. The CDR3 nucleotides are TGTGCCAGCACCGAGGGACCGGCCTCCTACGAGCAGTACTTC. The encoded protein is CASTEGPASYEQYF.

In its sample, this clonotype is medium-sized. DNA of the CDR3: TGTGCCAGCAGCCTTCCCGGACAGGGTTTCGGAGAGACCCAGTACTTC. Its translation is CASSLPGQGFGETQYF. The V gene is TRBV5-5, the J gene TRBJ2-5; 8 nucleotides line up with TRBD1. Germline V gene sequence: CDR1 SGHKS, CDR2 YYEKEE (reference sequence). CDR3 length: 16 amino acids. The ends lost 4 bases at V and 4 bases at J; junction bases unmatched: 12.

Relative to its sample, this clonotype is medium-sized. This chain joins TRBV28 and TRBJ2-5; tentatively, D is TRBD1 (6 bases). Trimming cost V 3 bases and J 5 bases, with 13 bases left between them. The germline CDR1 and CDR2 sequences are MDHEN and SYDVKM. This CDR3 comprises 14 residues. The CDR3 reads CASSFLTGWETQYF. In DNA form, the CDR3 reads TGTGCCAGCAGTTTCCTCACAGGGTGGGAGACCCAGTACTTC.

This clonotype qualifies as medium-sized (0.01 to 0.1%). The gene calls are TRBV29-1 and TRBJ2-3; D ambiguous. This CDR3 spans 14 amino acids. Deletions cut 1 base from V and 0 bases from J, with 8 bases between. The germline V gene encodes CDR1 SQVTM and CDR2 ANQGSEA. The CDR3 sequence is CSVEAQTSTDTQYF. DNA of the CDR3: TGCAGCGTTGAAGCCCAAACTAGCACAGATACGCAGTATTTT.

This chain uses TRBV11-3 with TRBJ2-2; 9 bases line up with TRBD1. This CDR3 contains 18 residues. The V gene end was trimmed by 3 bases and the J gene end by 2 bases; junction bases not matched to a gene: 10. CDR1 and CDR2 (germline): SGHNT, YENEEA. The CDR3 coding sequence is TGTGCCAGCAGCTTTGGCGCCTGGACAGGGGCCAACACCGGGGAGCTGTTTTTT. It translates to CASSFGAWTGANTGELFF.

This chain links TRBV7-8 with TRBJ1-1; 11 nucleotides match TRBD1. V shed 5 bases and J 1 base; nucleotides not matched to a gene: 6. This CDR3 contains 16 residues. CDR1 and CDR2 from the germline V gene are SGHVS and FQNEAQ. CDR3 in DNA: TGTGCCAGCAGCCCCCGGGACAGGGGGTCGAACACTGAAGCTTTCTTT. As protein: CASSPRDRGSNTEAFF.

By proportion, this clonotype is medium-sized (0.01 to 0.1%). The chain uses TRBV12-3 or TRBV12-4 and TRBJ2-1; the D gene is possibly TRBD2 (6 bases). The CDR3 spans 13 residues. V was cut by 6 bases and J by 5 bases, with 11 bases left in between. Written as DNA, the CDR3 is TGTGCCAGCAGAAAAGGAGGGAACAATGAGCAGTTCTTC. Translated: CASRKGGNNEQFF.

At least ten counts were recorded for this clonotype. The J gene is TRBJ1-5, the V gene TRBV20-1; D gene ambiguous. In germline, CDR1 is DFQATT, CDR2 SNEGSKA (reference sequence). The CDR3 runs to 17 residues. Deletions cut 6 bases from V and 0 bases from J, with 21 bases between. CDR3 residues: CSAPSAGVAYSNQPQHF. Written as DNA, the CDR3 is TGCAGTGCCCCGTCGGCGGGAGTAGCCTATAGCAATCAGCCCCAGCATTTT.

The CDR3 DNA sequence: TGCGCCAGCAGCTGGGGGACAGGGGACTACGAGCAGTACTTC. This encodes CASSWGTGDYEQYF. The chain joins TRBV5-1 to TRBJ2-7; 10 positions match TRBD1. The germline V gene encodes CDR1 SGHRS and CDR2 YFSETQ. This CDR3 has 14 residues. Unmatched junction bases numbered 3, after V lost 3 bases and J lost 3 bases.

This clonotype was detected ten times or more. The chain employs TRBV2 and TRBJ1-2; possibly TRBD1 for D (5 bases). Between the trimmed V and J ends, which lost 6 bases and 7 bases, there was a span of 12 bases. Germline assignment: CDR1 SNHLY and CDR2 FYNNEI. This CDR3 has 12 residues. CDR3 amino acids: CASSSGIAGYTF. The CDR3, as DNA: TGTGCCAGCAGCTCAGGGATAGCTGGCTACACCTTC.

This clonotype is termed medium-sized. The gene calls are TRBV6-2 or TRBV6-3 and TRBJ2-7; weak D call: TRBD2 (6 bases). Trimming took off 7 bases at V and 5 bases at J, with 21 bases between the two ends. The CDR3 has 15 residues. The germline V gene has CDR1 MNHEY and CDR2 SVGEGT. The CDR3 here is CASNRPGAFRNEQYF. Written as DNA, the CDR3 is TGTGCCAGCAATCGGCCGGGAGCCTTTCGTAACGAGCAGTACTTC.

Points on this clonotype: The junction differs from germline at one of its ends, possibly a read error. The J gene is TRBJ2-3, the V gene TRBV6-6, with D hard to call. The germline gives CDR1 MNHNY, CDR2 SVGAGI (reference sequence). This CDR3 comprises 13 residues. The CDR3, as DNA: TGCGCCAGCAGTACTGAGGCCTCAGATACGCAGTATTTT. It is translated as CASSTEASDTQYF.

This clonotype counts as medium-sized. The chain uses TRBV6-2 or TRBV6-3 and TRBJ2-7; D is uncertain. The CDR3 has 14 amino acids. V lost 4 bases and J lost 2, with 12 bases in between. Germline V gene sequence: CDR1 MNHEY, CDR2 SVGEGT. The CDR3 loop is CASSWARSTYEQYF. The DNA of the CDR3 is TGTGCCAGCAGTTGGGCACGGTCGACCTACGAGCAGTACTTC.

The J gene is TRBJ2-3, the V gene TRBV20-1; D may be TRBD1 (6 bases). This CDR3 contains 14 residues. The V gene's germline CDR1 is DFQATT and CDR2 SNEGSKA (reference sequence). V was trimmed by 5 bases and J by 2 bases, leaving 14 bases between them. CDR3 sequence (DNA): TGCAGTGCTGGCCTAGACAGGACCACAGATACGCAGTATTTT. Translating gives CSAGLDRTTDTQYF.

The chain employs TRBV6-2 or TRBV6-3 and TRBJ1-1, with a possible D match to TRBD1 (5 bases). Trimming pared 0 bases from V and 6 bases from J, leaving 14 bases between. The CDR3 has 15 amino acids. Per germline, CDR1 MNHEY and CDR2 SVGEGT. In nucleotides, the CDR3 is TGTGCCAGCAGTTACTCGAGTCCCGGGACTCCTGAAGCTTTCTTT. Residues: CASSYSSPGTPEAFF.

This clonotype came up many times. The chain uses TRBV28 and TRBJ2-7; 7 nucleotides agree with TRBD2. The trim removed 5 bases at V and 6 bases at J, leaving 13 bases unmatched. This CDR3 region has 15 residues. Looked up from germline, CDR1 is MDHEN and CDR2 is SYDVKM. The CDR3 is CASSRGHPSGVEQYF. CDR3 coding DNA: TGTGCCAGCAGTCGAGGACACCCCAGCGGGGTCGAGCAGTACTTC.

This clonotype is classed as medium-sized. This chain uses TRBV20-1 with TRBJ2-3; 11 bases match TRBD2. CDR1 is DFQATT and CDR2 is SNEGSKA in the germline V gene (reference sequence). The CDR3 covers 14 residues. Unmatched junction bases numbered 6, after V lost 6 bases and J lost 4 bases. CDR3 loop: CSAPKTSGADTQYF. The CDR3 DNA is TGCAGTGCCCCGAAGACTAGCGGGGCAGATACGCAGTATTTT.

This clonotype was seen many times. The chain uses TRBV28 and TRBJ2-3, with 14 bases identical to TRBD2. CDR3 length: 17 residues. V lost 4 bases, J lost 6 bases, and 9 bases stayed unmatched. The germline gives CDR1 MDHEN, CDR2 SYDVKM. CDR3 loop: CASSYPPGLAGEDTQYF. CDR3 bases: TGTGCCAGCAGTTACCCCCCGGGACTAGCGGGAGAGGATACGCAGTATTTT.

As concerns this clonotype: A clone one base away is much larger, so this may be a read error. J is TRBJ2-2 and V is TRBV3-1, with 7 bases lining up with TRBD1. The CDR3 contains 13 residues. CDR1 is LGHDT, CDR2 YNNKEL, per germline (reference sequence). The CDR3 protein is CAGSRQGTGELFF. The CDR3 DNA sequence: TGTGCCGGCAGCCGACAGGGAACCGGGGAGCTGTTTTTT. The variable domain in full, completed from reference TRBV3-1 and TRBJ2-2, reads DTAVSQTPKYLVTQMGNDKSIKCEQNLGHDTMYWYKQDSKKFLKIMFSYNNKELIINETVPNRFSPKSPDKAHLNLHINSLELGDSAVYFCAGSRQGTGELFFGEGSRLTVL.

This clonotype has ten or more counts. This chain links TRBV5-1 with TRBJ1-5; 8 bases map to TRBD1. The J segment lost 4 bases and the V segment lost 5 bases, leaving 8 bases of the junction unmatched. This CDR3 is built from 15 residues. Germline V gives CDR1 SGHRS, CDR2 YFSETQ. DNA for the CDR3: TGCGCCAGCAGTTCCGGACAGGGCCTTAATCAGCCCCAGCATTTT. Protein: CASSSGQGLNQPQHF.

In its sample, this clonotype was seen a few times. The chain has TRBV12-3 or TRBV12-4 and TRBJ2-3; 11 bases align to TRBD2. J lost 3 bases, V lost 5 bases, and 4 bases had no gene match. The CDR3 is made up of 15 amino acids. The CDR3 DNA is TGTGCCAGCAGTCCGACTAGCGGGGTGACAGATACGCAGTATTTT. This sequence encodes CASSPTSGVTDTQYF.

This clonotype was seen ten or more times. The chain recombines TRBV6-6 with TRBJ2-7; 10 bases are a match to TRBD2. The CDR3 is made up of 17 amino acids. Germline V gives CDR1 MNHNY, CDR2 SVGAGI (reference sequence). The J segment lost 3 bases and the V segment lost 0 bases, leaving 8 bases of the junction unmatched. In nucleotides, the CDR3 is TGTGCCAGCAGTTACTCGAACCGGCTAGCGGGAGTCTACGAGCAGTACTTC. Protein product: CASSYSNRLAGVYEQYF.